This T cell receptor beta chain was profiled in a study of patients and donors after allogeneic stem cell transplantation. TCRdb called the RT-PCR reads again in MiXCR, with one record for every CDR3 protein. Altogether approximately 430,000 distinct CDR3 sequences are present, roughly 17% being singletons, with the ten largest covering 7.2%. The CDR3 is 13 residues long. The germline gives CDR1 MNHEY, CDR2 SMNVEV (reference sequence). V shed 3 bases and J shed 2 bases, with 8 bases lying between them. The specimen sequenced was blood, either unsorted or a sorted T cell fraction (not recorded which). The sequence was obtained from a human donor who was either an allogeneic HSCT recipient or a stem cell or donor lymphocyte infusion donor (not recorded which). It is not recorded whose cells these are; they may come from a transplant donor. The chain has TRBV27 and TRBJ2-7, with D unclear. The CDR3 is CASSFRDTYEQYF. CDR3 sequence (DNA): TGTGCCAGCAGTTTCCGAGACACCTACGAGCAGTACTTC.